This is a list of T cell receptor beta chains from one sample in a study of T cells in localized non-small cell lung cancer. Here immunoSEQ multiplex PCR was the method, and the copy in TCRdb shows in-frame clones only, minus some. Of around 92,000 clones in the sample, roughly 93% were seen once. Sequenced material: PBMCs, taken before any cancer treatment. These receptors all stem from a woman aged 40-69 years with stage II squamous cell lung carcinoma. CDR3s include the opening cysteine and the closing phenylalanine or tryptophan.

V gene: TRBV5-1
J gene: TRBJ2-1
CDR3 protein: CASSWGRGRPNEQFF

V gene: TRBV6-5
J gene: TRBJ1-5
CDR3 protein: CASRDRGSNQPQHF

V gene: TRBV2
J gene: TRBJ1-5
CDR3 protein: CASRGTGGQPQHF

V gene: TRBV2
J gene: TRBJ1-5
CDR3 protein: CASTLGNQPQHF

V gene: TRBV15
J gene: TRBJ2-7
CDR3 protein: CATSRDRASGVYEQYF

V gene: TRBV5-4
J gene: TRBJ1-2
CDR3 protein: CASSFQTGASYGYTF

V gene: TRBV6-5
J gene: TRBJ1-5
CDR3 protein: CASSSYRDPRQPQHF

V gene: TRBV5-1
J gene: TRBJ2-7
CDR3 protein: CASSLSLEGHEQYF

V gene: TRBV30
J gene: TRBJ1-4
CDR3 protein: CAWSPQGARKEKLFF

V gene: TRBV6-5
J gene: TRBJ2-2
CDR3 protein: CASSRTGVGELFF

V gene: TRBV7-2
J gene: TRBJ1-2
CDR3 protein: CASSPQGGRYGYTF

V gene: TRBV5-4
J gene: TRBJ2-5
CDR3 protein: CASSLAAGLGETQYF

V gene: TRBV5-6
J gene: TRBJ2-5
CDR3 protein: CASSFRSGEETQYF

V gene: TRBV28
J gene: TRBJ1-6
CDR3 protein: CATAVGYNSPLHF

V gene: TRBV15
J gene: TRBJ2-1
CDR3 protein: CATSILAGGYNEQFF

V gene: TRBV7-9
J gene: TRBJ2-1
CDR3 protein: CASSSRGGPREQFF

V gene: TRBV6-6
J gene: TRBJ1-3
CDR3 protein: CASSPTGIGNTIYF

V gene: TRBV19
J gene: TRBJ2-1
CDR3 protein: CASSLLEGEQFF

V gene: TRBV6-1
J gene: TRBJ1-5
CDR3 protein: CASRNRGEGQPQHF

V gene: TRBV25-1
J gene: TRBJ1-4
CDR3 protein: CASSVSQGLATNEKLFF

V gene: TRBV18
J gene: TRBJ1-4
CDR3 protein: CASSPTQGGNEKLFF

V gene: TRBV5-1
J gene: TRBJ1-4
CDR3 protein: CASSPQGFRTNEKLFF

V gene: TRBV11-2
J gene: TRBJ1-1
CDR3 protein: CASGNRAEDPGITEAFF

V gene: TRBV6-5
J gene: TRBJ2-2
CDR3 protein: CASSPPFTGELFF

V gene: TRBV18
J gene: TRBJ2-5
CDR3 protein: CASSQRFQETQYF

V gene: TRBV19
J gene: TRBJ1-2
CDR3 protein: CASSMTGVGAYGYTF

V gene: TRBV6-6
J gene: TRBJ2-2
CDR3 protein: CASSPPAGELFF

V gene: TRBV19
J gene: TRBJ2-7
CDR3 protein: CASSERLAGSSYEQYF

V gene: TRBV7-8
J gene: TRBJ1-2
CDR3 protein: CASSLEGVYGYTF

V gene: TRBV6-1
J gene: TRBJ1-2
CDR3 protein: CASSAPRDKRDYGYTF

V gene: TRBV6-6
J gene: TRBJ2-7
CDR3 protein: CASSLTGGHEQYF

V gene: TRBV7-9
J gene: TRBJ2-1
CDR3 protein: CASSVVGKTSGTEQFF

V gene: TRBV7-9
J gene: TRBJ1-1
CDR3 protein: CASSFGVDTEAFF

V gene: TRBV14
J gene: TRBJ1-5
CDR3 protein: CASSPTGRRQPQHF

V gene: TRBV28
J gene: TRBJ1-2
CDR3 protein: CASRGMGDSRYGYTF

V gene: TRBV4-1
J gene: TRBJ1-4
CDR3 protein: CASEKGMRGGGEKLFF

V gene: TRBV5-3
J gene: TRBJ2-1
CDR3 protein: CASSLRRGSYNEQFF